Shown below are 2 T cell receptor beta chains from a single sample sequenced in a study of early stage breast cancer tumors. This table comes from immunoSEQ multiplex PCR, and its TCRdb copy is limited to in-frame clones, with some not included. Of around 48,000 clones in the sample, 80% to 95% were seen once. The sequencing sample was made of blood. The receptors stem from a person aged 70 to 85 with breast cancer.

The chain uses TRBV11-2 and TRBJ2-5; weak D call: TRBD2 (6 bases). In germline, CDR1 is SGHAT, CDR2 FQNNGV. The CDR3 covers 14 residues. The V end was cut by 0 bases, the J end by 5 bases, with 10 bases between. CDR3 in amino acids: CASSLDSGGETQYF. CDR3 coding DNA: TGTGCCAGCAGCTTAGATAGCGGCGGGGAGACCCAGTACTTC.

This rearrangement joins TRBV7-2 to TRBJ1-6; D perhaps matches TRBD1 (5 bases). The CDR3 runs 17 residues. Trimming cost V 1 base and J 1 base, with 11 bases left between them. The germline V gene encodes CDR1 SGHTA and CDR2 FQGNSA. The CDR3 here is CASSLVGVGSYNSPLHF. As DNA, the CDR3 is TGTGCCAGCAGCTTAGTAGGGGTCGGGTCCTATAATTCACCCCTCCACTTT.